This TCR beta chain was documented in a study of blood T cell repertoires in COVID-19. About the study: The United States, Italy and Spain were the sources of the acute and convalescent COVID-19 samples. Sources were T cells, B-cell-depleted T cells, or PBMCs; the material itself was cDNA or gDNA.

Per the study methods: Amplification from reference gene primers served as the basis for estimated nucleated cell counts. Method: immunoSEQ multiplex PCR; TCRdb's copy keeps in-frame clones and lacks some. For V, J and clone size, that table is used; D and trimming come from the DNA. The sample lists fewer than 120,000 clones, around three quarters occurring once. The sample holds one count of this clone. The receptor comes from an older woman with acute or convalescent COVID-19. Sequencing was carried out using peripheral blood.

CDR3 region: CASSNTGTNQPQHF. The DNA for the CDR3 is TGTGCCAGCAGCAACACAGGTACAAATCAGCCCCAGCATTTT. The V and J genes are TRBV2 and TRBJ1-5; TRBD1 might be the D (5 bases). Trimming stripped 6 bases from V and 4 bases from J, with 13 bases between. This CDR3 is 14 amino acids long. Germline V CDR1 and CDR2: SNHLY, FYNNEI. The full variable domain, with the rest looked up from reference TRBV2 and TRBJ1-5, is EPEVTQTPSHQVTQMGQEVILRCVPISNHLYFYWYRQILGQKVEFLVSFYNNEISEKSEIFDDQFSVERPDGSNFTLKIRSTKLEDSAMYFCASSNTGTNQPQHFGDGTRLSIL.